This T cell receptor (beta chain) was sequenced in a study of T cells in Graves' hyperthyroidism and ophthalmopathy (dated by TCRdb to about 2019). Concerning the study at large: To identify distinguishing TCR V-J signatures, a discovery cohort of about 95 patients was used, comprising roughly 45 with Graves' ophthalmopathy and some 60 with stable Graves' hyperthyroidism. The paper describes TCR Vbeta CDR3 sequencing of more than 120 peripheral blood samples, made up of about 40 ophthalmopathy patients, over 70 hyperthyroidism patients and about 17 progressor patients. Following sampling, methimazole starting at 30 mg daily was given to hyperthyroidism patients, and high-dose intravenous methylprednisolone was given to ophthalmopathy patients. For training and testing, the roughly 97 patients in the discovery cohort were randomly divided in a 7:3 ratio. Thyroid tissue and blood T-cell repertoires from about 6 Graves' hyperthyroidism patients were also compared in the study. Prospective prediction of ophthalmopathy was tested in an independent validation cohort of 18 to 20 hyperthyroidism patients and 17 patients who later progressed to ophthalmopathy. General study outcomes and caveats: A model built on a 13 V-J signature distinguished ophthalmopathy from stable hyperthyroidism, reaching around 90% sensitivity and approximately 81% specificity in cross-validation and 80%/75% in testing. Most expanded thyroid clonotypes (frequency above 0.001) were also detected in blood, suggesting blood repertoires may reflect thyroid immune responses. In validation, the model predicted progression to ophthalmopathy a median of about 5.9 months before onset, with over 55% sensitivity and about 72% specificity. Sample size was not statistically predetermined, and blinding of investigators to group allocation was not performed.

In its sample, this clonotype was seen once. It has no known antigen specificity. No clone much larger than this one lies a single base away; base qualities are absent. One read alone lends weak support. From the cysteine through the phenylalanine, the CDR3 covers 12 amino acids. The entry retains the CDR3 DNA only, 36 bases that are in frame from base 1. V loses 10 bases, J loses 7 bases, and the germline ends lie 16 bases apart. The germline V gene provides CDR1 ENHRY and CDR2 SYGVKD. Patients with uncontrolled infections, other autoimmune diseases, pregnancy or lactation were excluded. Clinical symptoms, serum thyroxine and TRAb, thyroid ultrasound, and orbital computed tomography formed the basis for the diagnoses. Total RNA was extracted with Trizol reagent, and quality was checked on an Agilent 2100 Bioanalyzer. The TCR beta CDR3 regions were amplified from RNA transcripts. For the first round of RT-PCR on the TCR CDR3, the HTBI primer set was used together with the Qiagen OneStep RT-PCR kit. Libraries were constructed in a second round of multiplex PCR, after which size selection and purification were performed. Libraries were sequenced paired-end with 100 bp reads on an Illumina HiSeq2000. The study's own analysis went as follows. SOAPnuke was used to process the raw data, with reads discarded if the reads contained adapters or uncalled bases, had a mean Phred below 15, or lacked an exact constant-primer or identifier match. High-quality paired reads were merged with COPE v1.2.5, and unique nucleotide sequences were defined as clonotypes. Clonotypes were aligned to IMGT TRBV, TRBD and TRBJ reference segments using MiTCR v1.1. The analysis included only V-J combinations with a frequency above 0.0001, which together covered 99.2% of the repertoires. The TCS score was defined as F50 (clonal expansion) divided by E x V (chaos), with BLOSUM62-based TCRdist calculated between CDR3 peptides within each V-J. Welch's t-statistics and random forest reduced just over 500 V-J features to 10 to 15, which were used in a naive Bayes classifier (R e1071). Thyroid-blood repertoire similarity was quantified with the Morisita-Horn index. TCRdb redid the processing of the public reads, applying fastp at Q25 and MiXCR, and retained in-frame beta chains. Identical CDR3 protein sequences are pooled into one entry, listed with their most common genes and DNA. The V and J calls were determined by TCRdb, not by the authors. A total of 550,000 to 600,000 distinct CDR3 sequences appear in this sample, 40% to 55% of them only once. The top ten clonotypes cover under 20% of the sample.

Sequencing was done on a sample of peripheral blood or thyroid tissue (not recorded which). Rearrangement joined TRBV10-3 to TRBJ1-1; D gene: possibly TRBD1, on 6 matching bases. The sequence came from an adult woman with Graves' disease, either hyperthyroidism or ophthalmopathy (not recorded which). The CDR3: CATTGTGHEAFF. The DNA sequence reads TGTGCCACAACAGGGACGGGTCATGAAGCTTTCTTT.